These T cell receptor beta chains were read from a single sample in a study of regulatory T cells in long-lasting Graves disease. One entry per CDR3 protein results from TCRdb running MiXCR on the multiplex PCR reads. The data contain approximately 360,000 distinct CDR3 sequences, 20% to 25% of them seen just once; the ten biggest clones take up 25% to 30%. Sequenced here: peripheral blood mononuclear cells (PBMCs), sampled when the disease was refractory, from a patient treated with antithyroid drugs. These receptors all come from a woman aged 40 to 55 with Graves disease. The CDR3 runs from the conserved cysteine through the conserved F or W. Fields, in order: clone size, V gene, J gene, D gene, CDR3 DNA, CDR3 protein. A D gene is named only where the DNA matches it firmly. Clone size, where shown, is once, few, many, or a class for clones that have expanded.

>.|TRBV6-1|TRBJ2-5|TRBD2
TGTGCCAGCAGTGTGGGGGGGACCCAAGAGACCCAGTACTTC
CASSVGGTQETQYF
>many|TRBV5-1|TRBJ2-5|TRBD2
TGCGCCAGCAGCTCAACTAGCGGGGAGGGAGAGACCCAGTACTTC
CASSSTSGEGETQYF
>many|TRBV5-8|TRBJ2-5|TRBD1
TGTGCCAGCAGCTCCGGGACAGGGTTAAACAAGGCCACCCAGTACTTC
CASSSGTGLNKATQYF
>many|TRBV2|TRBJ1-2|.
TGTGCCAGCACCCGTGGGGTTTTCAACTATGGCTACACCTTC
CASTRGVFNYGYTF
>.|TRBV4-1|TRBJ2-5|TRBD2
TGCGCCAGCAGCCAAGGAGCGGGACAAGAGACCCAGTACTTC
CASSQGAGQETQYF
>many|TRBV7-9|TRBJ2-5|.
TGTGCCAGCAGCAAACAGGGAAGGGAGACCCAGTACTTC
CASSKQGRETQYF
>many|TRBV27|TRBJ2-2|.
TGTGCCAGCAGTTTAATTTACACCGGGGAGCTGTTTTTT
CASSLIYTGELFF
>many|TRBV6-1|TRBJ2-5|TRBD1
TGTGCCAGCAGTAGGACAGGGCAACAAGAGACCCAGTACTTC
CASSRTGQQETQYF
>many|TRBV28|TRBJ2-5|.
TGTGCCAGCAGTTTTCGGGGGGCCTTAGAGACCCAGTACTTC
CASSFRGALETQYF
>few|TRBV5-4|TRBJ2-7|.
TGTGCCAGCAGCTTTGGAGGAGGAACCCAAGATCCCTTCGAGCAGTACTTC
CASSFGGGTQDPFEQYF
>.|TRBV18|TRBJ2-5|TRBD1
TGTGCCAGCTCACCCCCGGGACAGGGGTCAGAGACCCAGTACTTC
CASSPPGQGSETQYF
>.|TRBV27|TRBJ1-4|TRBD1
TGTGCCAGCGGTCCAGGGGGCTGGGAAGAAAAACTGTTTTTT
CASGPGGWEEKLFF
>few|TRBV3-1|TRBJ1-1|.
TGTGCCAGCAGCCAGGCAACGAACACTGAAGCTTTCTTT
CASSQATNTEAFF
>.|TRBV20-1|TRBJ2-3|TRBD2
TGCAGTGCTAGAACTATCCAACTAGCGGGAGCAGATACGCAGTATTTT
CSARTIQLAGADTQYF
>few|TRBV6-2/TRBV6-3|TRBJ1-3|TRBD1
TGTGCCAGCACCATCGACAGGGGGCTCGGAAACACCATATATTTT
CASTIDRGLGNTIYF
>.|TRBV6-5|TRBJ2-7|TRBD2
TGTGCCAGCAGTTACGGGGGGGGGGACTCAACCTACGAGCAGTACTTC
CASSYGGGDSTYEQYF
>few|TRBV7-9|TRBJ1-2|.
TGTGCCAGCAGCTTAACGACAGTCTCGCCTTTCTATGGCTACACCTTC
CASSLTTVSPFYGYTF
>few|TRBV27|TRBJ2-2|TRBD2
TGTGCCAGCGGACCGATGCTAGCGGTTAACACCGGGGAGCTGTTTTTT
CASGPMLAVNTGELFF
>.|TRBV28|TRBJ2-1|TRBD2
TGTGCCAGCAGACGGAGTAGCGGGAGGGCTTCCAATGAGCAGTTCTTC
CASRRSSGRASNEQFF
>many|TRBV28|TRBJ1-5|.
TGTGCCAGCACTTTCCCCCCCAATCAGCCCCAGCATTTT
CASTFPPNQPQHF
>many|TRBV29-1|TRBJ1-2|.
TGCAGTACGAGGGATGATTATGGCTACACCTTC
CSTRDDYGYTF
>few|TRBV12-3/TRBV12-4|TRBJ1-5|.
TGTGCCAGCAGTACCCCAGGGAAAAAGGCTTCCCAGCCCCAGCATTTT
CASSTPGKKASQPQHF
>many|TRBV11-2|TRBJ2-7|.
TGTGCCAGCAAACCCAGCGGGACATCCTACGAGCAGTACTTC
CASKPSGTSYEQYF
>.|TRBV15|TRBJ2-7|TRBD1
TGTGCCACCAGCGTAGACAGGGGACCCGTTTACGACGAGCAGTACTTC
CATSVDRGPVYDEQYF
>many|TRBV28|TRBJ1-6|.
TGTGCCAGCAGTTCCCCGCAGTTACGCAATTCACCCCTCCACTTT
CASSSPQLRNSPLHF
>.|TRBV19|TRBJ1-1|.
TGTGCCAGTAGTATAGATCGGCTTGGCAGGGAAGACACTGAAGCTTTCTTT
CASSIDRLGREDTEAFF
>many|TRBV7-9|TRBJ2-5|.
TGTGCCAGCAGCTTCGGGACGGTAGAGACCCAGTACTTC
CASSFGTVETQYF
>.|TRBV2|TRBJ1-3|.
TGTGCCAGCAAGTCCTGGGGGTCTGGAAACACCATATATTTT
CASKSWGSGNTIYF
>.|TRBV7-8|TRBJ2-2|TRBD2
TGTGCCAGCAGCTTAGCTTTTGGGGGGGGGACCGGGGAGCTGTTTTTT
CASSLAFGGGTGELFF
>many|TRBV20-1|TRBJ2-5|TRBD1
TGCAGTGCTGAGGACAGGGAATTATCCGAAGAGACCCAGTACTTC
CSAEDRELSEETQYF
>.|TRBV19|TRBJ2-3|.
TGTGCCAGTAGTTTGACAGCACGCACAGATACGCAGTATTTT
CASSLTARTDTQYF
>many|TRBV28|TRBJ2-5|.
TGTGCCAGCAGTTCCCGCTGGCAGGGTAGGCTAGAGACCCAGTACTTC
CASSSRWQGRLETQYF
>many|TRBV20-1|TRBJ1-1|TRBD1
TGCAGTGCTACCCGACAGGGGGCCATGAACACTGAAGCTTTCTTT
CSATRQGAMNTEAFF
>.|TRBV7-6|TRBJ1-1|.
TGTGCCAGCAGCTTAGGACAGGAAGCTTTCTTT
CASSLGQEAFF
>many|TRBV12-3/TRBV12-4|TRBJ1-3|.
TGTGCCAGCAGTATTGCGATCGTTGGAAACACCATATATTTT
CASSIAIVGNTIYF